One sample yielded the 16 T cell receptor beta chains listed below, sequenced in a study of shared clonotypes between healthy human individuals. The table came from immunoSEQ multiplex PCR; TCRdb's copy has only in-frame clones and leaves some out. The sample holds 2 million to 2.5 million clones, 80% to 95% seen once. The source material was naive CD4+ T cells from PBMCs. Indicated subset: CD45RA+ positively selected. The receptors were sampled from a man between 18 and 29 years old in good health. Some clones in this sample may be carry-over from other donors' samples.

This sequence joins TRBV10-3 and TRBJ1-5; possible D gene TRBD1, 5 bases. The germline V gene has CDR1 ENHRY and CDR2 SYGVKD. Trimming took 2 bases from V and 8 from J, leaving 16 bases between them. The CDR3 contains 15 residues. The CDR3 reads CAISERSGMVEPQHF. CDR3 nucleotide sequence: TGTGCCATCAGTGAGAGGTCAGGGATGGTGGAGCCCCAGCATTTT.

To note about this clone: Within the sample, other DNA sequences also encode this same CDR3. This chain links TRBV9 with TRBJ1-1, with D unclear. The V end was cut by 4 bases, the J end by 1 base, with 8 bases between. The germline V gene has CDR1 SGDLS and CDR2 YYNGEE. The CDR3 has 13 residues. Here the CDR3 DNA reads TGTGCCAGCAGCACAGACACGAACACTGAAGCTTTCTTT. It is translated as CASSTDTNTEAFF. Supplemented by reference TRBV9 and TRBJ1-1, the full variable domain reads DSGVTQTPKHLITATGQRVTLRCSPRSGDLSVYWYQQSLDQGLQFLIQYYNGEERAKGNILERFSAQQFPDLHSELNLSSLELGDSALYFCASSTDTNTEAFFGQGTRLTVV.

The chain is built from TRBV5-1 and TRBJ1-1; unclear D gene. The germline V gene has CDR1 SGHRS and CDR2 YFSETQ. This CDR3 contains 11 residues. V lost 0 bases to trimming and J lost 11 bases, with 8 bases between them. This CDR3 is CASSLGGQAFF. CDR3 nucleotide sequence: TGCGCCAGCAGCTTGGGGGGTCAGGCTTTCTTT.

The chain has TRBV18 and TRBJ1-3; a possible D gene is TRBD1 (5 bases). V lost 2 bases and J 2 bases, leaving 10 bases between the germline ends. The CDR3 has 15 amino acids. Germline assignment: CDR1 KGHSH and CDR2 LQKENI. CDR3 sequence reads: CASSPAPRAGNTIYF. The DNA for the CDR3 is TGTGCCAGCTCACCAGCGCCCAGGGCTGGAAACACCATATATTTT.

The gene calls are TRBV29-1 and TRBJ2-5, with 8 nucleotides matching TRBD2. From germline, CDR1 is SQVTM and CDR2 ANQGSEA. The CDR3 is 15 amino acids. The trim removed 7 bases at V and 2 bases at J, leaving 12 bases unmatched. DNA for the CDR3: TGCAGCGCAGCCGGGGGGGCCAGGGCTCAAGAGACCCAGTACTTC. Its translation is CSAAGGARAQETQYF. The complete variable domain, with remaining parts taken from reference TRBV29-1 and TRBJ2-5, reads SAVISQKPSRDICQRGTSLTIQCQVDSQVTMMFWYRQQPGQSLTLIATANQGSEATYESGFVIDKFPISRPNLTFSTLTVSNMSPEDSSIYLCSAAGGARAQETQYFGPGTRLLVL.

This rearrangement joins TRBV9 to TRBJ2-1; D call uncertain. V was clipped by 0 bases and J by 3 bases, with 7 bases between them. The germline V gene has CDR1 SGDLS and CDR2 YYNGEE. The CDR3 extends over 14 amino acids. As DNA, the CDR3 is TGTGCCAGCAGCGTAGTCCACGTCTACAATGAGCAGTTCTTC. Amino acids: CASSVVHVYNEQFF.

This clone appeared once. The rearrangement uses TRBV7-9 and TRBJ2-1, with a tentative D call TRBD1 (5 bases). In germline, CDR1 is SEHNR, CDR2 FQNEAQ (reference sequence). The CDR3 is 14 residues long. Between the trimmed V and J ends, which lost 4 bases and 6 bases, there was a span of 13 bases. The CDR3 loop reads CASSYRSLGNEQFF. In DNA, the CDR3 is TGTGCCAGCAGCTACAGGAGTCTCGGCAATGAGCAGTTCTTC. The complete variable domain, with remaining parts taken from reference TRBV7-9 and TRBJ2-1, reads DTGVSQNPRHKITKRGQNVTFRCDPISEHNRLYWYRQTLGQGPEFLTYFQNEAQLEKSRLLSDRFSAERPKGSFSTLEIQRTEQGDSAMYLCASSYRSLGNEQFFGPGTRLTVL.

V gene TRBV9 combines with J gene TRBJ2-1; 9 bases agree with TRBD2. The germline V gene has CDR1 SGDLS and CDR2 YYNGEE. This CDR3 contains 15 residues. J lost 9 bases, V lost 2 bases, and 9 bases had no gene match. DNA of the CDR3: TGTGCCAGCAGCGTTCGGCTAGCGGGACCTCTTGAGCAGTTCTTC. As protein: CASSVRLAGPLEQFF.

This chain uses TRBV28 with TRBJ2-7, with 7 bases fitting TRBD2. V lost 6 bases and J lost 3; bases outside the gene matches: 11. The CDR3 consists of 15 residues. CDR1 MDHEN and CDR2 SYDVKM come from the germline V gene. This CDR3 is CASSPSSGSRYEQYF. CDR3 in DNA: TGTGCCAGCAGCCCCTCTAGCGGTTCGCGCTACGAGCAGTACTTC.

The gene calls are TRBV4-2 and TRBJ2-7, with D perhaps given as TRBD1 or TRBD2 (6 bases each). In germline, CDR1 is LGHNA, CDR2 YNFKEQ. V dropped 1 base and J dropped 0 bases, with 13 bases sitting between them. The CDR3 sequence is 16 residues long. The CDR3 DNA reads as TGTGCCAGCAGCCAAGGGGGGGCGGACCCCTCCTACGAGCAGTACTTC. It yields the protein CASSQGGADPSYEQYF.

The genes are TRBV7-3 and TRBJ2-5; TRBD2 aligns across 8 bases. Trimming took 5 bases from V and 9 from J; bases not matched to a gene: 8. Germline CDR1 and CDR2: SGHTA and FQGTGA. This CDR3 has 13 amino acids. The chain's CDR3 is CASSPPGGSPQYF. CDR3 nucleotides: TGTGCCAGCAGCCCCCCGGGGGGGAGCCCCCAGTACTTC.

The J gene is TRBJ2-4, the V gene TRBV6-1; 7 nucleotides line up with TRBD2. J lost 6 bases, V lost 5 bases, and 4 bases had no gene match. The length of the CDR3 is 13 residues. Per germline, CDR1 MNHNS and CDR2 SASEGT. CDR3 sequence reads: CASSLGGGNIQYF. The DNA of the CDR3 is TGTGCCAGCAGTCTGGGGGGGGGAAACATTCAGTACTTC.

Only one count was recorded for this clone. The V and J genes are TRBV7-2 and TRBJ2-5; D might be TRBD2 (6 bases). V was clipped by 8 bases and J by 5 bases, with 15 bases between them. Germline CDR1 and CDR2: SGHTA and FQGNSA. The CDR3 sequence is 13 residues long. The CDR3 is CASASRRVETQYF. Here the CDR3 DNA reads TGTGCCAGCGCATCTCGGAGGGTCGAGACCCAGTACTTC.

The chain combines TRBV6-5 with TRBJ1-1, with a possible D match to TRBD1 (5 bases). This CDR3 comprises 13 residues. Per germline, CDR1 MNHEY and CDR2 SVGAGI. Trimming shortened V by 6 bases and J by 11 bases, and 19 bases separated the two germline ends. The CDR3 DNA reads TGTGCCAGCAGCCAAGGACTATGGGGCGAGGCTTTCTTT. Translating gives CASSQGLWGEAFF.

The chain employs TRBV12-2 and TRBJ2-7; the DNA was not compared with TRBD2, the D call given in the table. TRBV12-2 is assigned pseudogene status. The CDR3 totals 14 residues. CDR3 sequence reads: CASGASGRGYEQYF. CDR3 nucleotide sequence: TGTGCAAGTGGGGCTAGCGGGAGGGGCTACGAGCAGTACTTC.

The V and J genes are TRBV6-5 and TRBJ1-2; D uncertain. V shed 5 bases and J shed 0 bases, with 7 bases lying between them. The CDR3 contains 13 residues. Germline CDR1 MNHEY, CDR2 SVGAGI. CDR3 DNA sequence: TGTGCCAGCAGTCTCGTAGCTAACTATGGCTACACCTTC. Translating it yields CASSLVANYGYTF.